This T cell receptor (beta chain) originates from a study of blood T cells in healthy people across ages (dated by TCRdb to 2014 to 2015). Looking at the study overall: In model experiments, template switching captured roughly one uniquely barcoded TCR beta cDNA molecule for every two T cells. Using deep sequencing normalized with unique cDNA molecular identifiers, the study measured how TCR beta repertoire diversity changes with age. Donors were grouped into four age groups: young (average approximately 16 years), middle-aged (under 40), aged (roughly 67) and long-lived (just over 80). Donors of different ages were randomly distributed across sequencing lanes to avoid experimental bias. Two additional independent replicas of 1 million unique cDNA reads from the same blood draw were analyzed for two donors (one aged 18 to 30 and one aged 80 or older).

The donors were 40 or so Caucasian individuals from Russia, aged roughly 6 to 100 years, who were systemically healthy. Each donor gave 9 to 10 milliliters of peripheral blood, collected into EDTA-treated Vacutainer tubes. Ficoll-Paque density-gradient centrifugation was used to isolate PBMCs, with at least 6.5 million per sample. Total RNA was extracted from PBMCs with Trizol reagent, with at least 6 micrograms obtained per sample. For every donor, an aliquot of PBMCs went through flow cytometry to measure the percentages of naive CD45RAhigh/CD27high T cells. Library preparation used 5' RACE. These reads were obtained on an Illumina HiSeq 2500. A second PCR of about 6 to 11 cycles was performed with a sample-barcoded 5' primer and a J-beta primer mix. A unique molecular identifier was introduced onto each TCR beta cDNA molecule by a template-switch 5' adaptor carrying 12 random nucleotides. Each sample yielded at least 2.5 million CDR3-containing paired-end reads. All of the RNA was converted into first-strand cDNA using the Mint cDNA synthesis kit, with a TRBC-specific oligonucleotide serving as the primer. Following uracil-DNA glycosylase treatment, a first 18-cycle PCR with universal primers M1SS and BC2_uni_R was performed on all cDNA. As for the authors' bioinformatics: For normalization, 1 million high-quality reads were randomly selected from each sample, with every read carrying a distinct molecular identifier. Reads sharing molecular identifiers were discarded rather than binned into consensus sequences. MiTCR, run with a Q25 quality threshold and the strictest error-elimination algorithm, handled CDR3 identification, clonotype clustering and error correction. Lower-bound total TCR beta diversity was estimated with a nonparametric unseen species model using Euler transformation. The public reads were reanalyzed by TCRdb: fastp trimming at Q25, MiXCR alignment, in-frame beta chains only. Entries are consolidated by CDR3 protein sequence, retaining the most common genes and DNA. TCRdb assigned the V and J calls; the authors' analysis was not used. The sample profile shows 1.5 million to 2 million distinct CDR3 sequences; about 35% of them were found once. The ten biggest clones cover around 11% of the sample.

The research as a whole found: Observed TCR beta diversity per million T cells fell roughly linearly with age, and a significant reduction was already apparent by age approximately 41. There was a strong correlation between observed TCR beta diversity and the percentage of naive T cells measured by flow cytometry. Bulk unsorted PBMC profiling prevented conclusive comparison of naive and antigen-experienced compartments. Estimates of total diversity based on one million sequenced T cells were regarded as lower bounds and as underestimates. The CMV infection status of donors was not known, potentially confounding age-related changes in expanded clonotypes. The long-lived group showed more naive CD4+ T cells, fewer expanded clones and increased TCR diversity than the aged group, suggesting age selection.

This clonotype appeared a few times. Its antigen specificity is not known. No qualities accompany the bases; no much larger clone lies one base away. The germline V gene encodes CDR1 DFQATT and CDR2 SNEGSKA (reference sequence). The cysteine opens and the phenylalanine closes a CDR3 of 13 amino acids. Of the read, only the CDR3 DNA is kept; its 39 bases are in frame from base 1. The sequence derives from a woman aged 30 to 39 in good health. Sequenced sample: blood. The chain is made from TRBV20-1 and TRBJ2-4; TRBD1 agrees with 10 junctional bases. The J call could be wrong; TRBJ2-7 is a better fit for the DNA end. Here is the DNA: TGCAGTGCCACCGGACAGGGGGGCTACGAGCAGTACTTC. It specifies CSATGQGGYEQYF.